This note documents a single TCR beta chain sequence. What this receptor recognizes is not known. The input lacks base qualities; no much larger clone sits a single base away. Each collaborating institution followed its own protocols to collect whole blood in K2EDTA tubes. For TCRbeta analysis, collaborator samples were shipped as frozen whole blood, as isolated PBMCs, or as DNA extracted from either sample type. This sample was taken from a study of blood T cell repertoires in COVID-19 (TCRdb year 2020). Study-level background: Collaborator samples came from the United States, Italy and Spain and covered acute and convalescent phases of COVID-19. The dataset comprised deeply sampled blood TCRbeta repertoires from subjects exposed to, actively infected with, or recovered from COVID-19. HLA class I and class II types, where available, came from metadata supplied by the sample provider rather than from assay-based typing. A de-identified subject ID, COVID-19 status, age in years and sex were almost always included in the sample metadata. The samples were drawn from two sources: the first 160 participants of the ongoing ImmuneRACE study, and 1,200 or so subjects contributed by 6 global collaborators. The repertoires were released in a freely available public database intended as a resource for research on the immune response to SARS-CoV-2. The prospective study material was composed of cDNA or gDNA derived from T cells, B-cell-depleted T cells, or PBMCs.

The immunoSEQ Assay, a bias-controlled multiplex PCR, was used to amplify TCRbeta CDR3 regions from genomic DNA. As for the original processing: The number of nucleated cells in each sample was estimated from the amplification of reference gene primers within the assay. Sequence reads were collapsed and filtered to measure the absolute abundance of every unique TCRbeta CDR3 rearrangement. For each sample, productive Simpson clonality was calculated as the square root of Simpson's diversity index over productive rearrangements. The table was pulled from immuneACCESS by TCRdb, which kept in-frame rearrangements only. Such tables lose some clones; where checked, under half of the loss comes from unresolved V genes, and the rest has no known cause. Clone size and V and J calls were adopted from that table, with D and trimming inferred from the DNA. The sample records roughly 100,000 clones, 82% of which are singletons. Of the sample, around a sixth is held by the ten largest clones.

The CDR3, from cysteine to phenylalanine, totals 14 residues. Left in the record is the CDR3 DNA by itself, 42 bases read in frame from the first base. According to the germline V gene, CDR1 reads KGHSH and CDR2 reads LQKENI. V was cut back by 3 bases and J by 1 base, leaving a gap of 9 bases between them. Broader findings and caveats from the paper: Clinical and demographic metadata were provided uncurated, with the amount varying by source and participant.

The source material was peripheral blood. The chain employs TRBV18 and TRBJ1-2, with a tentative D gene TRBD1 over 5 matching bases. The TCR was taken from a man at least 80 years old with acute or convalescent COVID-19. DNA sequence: TGTGCCAGCTCACCTACGACAGTTAACTATGGCTACACCTTC. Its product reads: CASSPTTVNYGYTF.